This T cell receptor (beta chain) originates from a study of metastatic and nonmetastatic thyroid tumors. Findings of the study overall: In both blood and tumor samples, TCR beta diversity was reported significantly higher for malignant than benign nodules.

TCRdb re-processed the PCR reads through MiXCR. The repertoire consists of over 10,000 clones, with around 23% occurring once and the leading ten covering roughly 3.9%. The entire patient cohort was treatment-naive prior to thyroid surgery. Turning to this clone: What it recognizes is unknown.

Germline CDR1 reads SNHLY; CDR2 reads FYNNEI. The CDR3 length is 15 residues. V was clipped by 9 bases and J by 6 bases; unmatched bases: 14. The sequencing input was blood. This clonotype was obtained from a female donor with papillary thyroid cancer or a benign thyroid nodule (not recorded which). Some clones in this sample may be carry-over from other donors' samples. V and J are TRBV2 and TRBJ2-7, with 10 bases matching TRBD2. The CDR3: CASKTSGMAFCEQYV. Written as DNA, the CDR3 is TGTGCCAGTAAAACTAGCGGGATGGCCTTTTGCGAGCAGTACGTC.